A single sample is the source of the 16 T cell receptor beta chains below, sequenced in a study of blood T cell repertoires in COVID-19 (dated by TCRdb to the early 2020s). The library was prepared using the immunoSEQ multiplex PCR assay. TCRdb stores this immuneACCESS table with in-frame sequences only. Part of the clones is absent; in the studies checked, under half of the shortfall reflects unresolved V genes, and no reason is known for the rest. The sample table shows about 260,000 clones, and about nine tenths are seen once. The ten largest clonotypes hold under 3.5% of the sample. Material: PBMCs or T cells enriched from blood (not recorded which). These receptors were taken from a woman in her forties or fifties who had recovered from COVID-19.

The chain uses TRBV14 and TRBJ1-2; D is perhaps TRBD1 (6 bases). Germline V lookup: CDR1 SGHDN, CDR2 FVKESK. With 3 bases removed from V and 3 bases from J, the gap between germline ends came to 17 bases. This CDR3 comprises 16 residues. CDR3 nucleotide sequence: TGTGCCAGCAGCCAGAAACCCGGGGGGCGTTACTATGGCTACACCTTC. Translated: CASSQKPGGRYYGYTF.

The rearrangement joins TRBV5-1 to TRBJ2-7; D unclear. This CDR3 has 14 residues. With 0 bases removed from V and 1 base from J, the gap between germline ends came to 8 bases. The germline CDR1 and CDR2 sequences are SGHRS and YFSETQ. This chain's CDR3 is CASSLGDLSYEQYF. The CDR3 DNA reads TGCGCCAGCAGCTTGGGAGATCTTTCCTACGAGCAGTACTTC.

The chain has TRBV29-1 and TRBJ2-7; 10 bases match TRBD1. Germline values: CDR1 SQVTM, CDR2 ANQGSEA. Losses at the gene ends were 6 bases for V and 4 bases for J; bases not matched to a gene: 9. The CDR3 spans 14 residues. The CDR3 here is CSVAGTGVVYEQYF. The CDR3 coding sequence is TGCAGCGTGGCCGGGACAGGGGTTGTATACGAGCAGTACTTC.

The CDR3 DNA follows: TGTGCCACCAGCAGAGACGGCGGAAGAGGCACAGATACGCAGTATTTT. Its translation is CATSRDGGRGTDTQYF. The genes are TRBV15 and TRBJ2-3; D is uncertain. Germline V lookup: CDR1 LNHNV, CDR2 YYDKDF (reference sequence). The V end was cut by 0 bases, the J end by 1 base, with 11 bases between. The CDR3 has 16 residues.

V and J are TRBV12-5 and TRBJ1-2; D remains unclear. Germline lookup yields CDR1 LGHNT and CDR2 FRNRAP. With 1 base removed from V and 7 bases from J, the gap between germline ends came to 10 bases. This CDR3 spans 13 amino acids. The CDR3 sequence: CASGLGPGSGYTF. DNA of the CDR3: TGTGCTAGTGGTTTGGGCCCCGGGTCTGGCTACACCTTC.

The chain recombines TRBV19 with TRBJ2-7; D perhaps matches TRBD1 (6 bases). Germline CDR1 LNHDA, CDR2 SQIVND (reference sequence). The CDR3 contains 16 residues. Trimming took 6 bases from V and 2 from J, leaving 20 bases between them. CDR3 sequence (DNA): TGTGCCAGTAGCCCATCCAGAGGGGGACACCCCTACGAGCAGTACTTC. Its protein product is CASSPSRGGHPYEQYF.

This clone has just a few counts. The chain uses TRBV7-3 and TRBJ1-5; 7 bases match TRBD1. The germline gives CDR1 SGHTA, CDR2 FQGTGA. The CDR3 extends over 18 amino acids. With V trimmed by 3 bases and J by 0 bases, 11 bases remained unmatched. The CDR3 nucleotides read TGTGCCAGCAGCTTGGACAGGAACGCCACTTATAGCAATCAGCCCCAGCATTTT. Its protein is CASSLDRNATYSNQPQHF.

V and J are TRBV10-3 and TRBJ2-1; TRBD2 matches 14 bases. The CDR3 spans 17 residues. The junction had 7 bases not matched to a gene; V was cut back by 2 bases and J by 7 bases. Germline assignment: CDR1 ENHRY and CDR2 SYGVKD. The CDR3 reads CAISEQTSGRVLNEQFF. For the CDR3, the DNA is TGTGCCATCAGTGAGCAGACTAGCGGGAGGGTTCTAAATGAGCAGTTCTTC.

In this sample, this clone turned up once. This chain uses TRBV18 with TRBJ2-7, with TRBD1 matching over 7 bases. The CDR3 runs 16 residues. Germline CDR1 and CDR2: KGHSH and LQKENI. J was trimmed by 4 bases and V by 1 base; bases with no gene match: 10. The chain's CDR3 is CASSPLGQDGLYEQYF. As DNA, the CDR3 is TGTGCCAGCTCACCACTTGGACAGGACGGGTTGTACGAGCAGTACTTC.

This clone occurred once. This chain links TRBV3-1 (or the pseudogene TRBV3-2) with TRBJ2-3; D call uncertain. Trimming took off 0 bases at V and 6 bases at J, with 4 bases between the two ends. This CDR3 is 12 amino acids long. Germline-derived CDR1 and CDR2 are LGHDT and YNNKEL (reference sequence). CDR3 sequence reads: CASSQDGDTQYF. The CDR3 nucleotides read TGTGCCAGCAGCCAAGACGGGGATACGCAGTATTTT.

Written as DNA, the CDR3 is TGCGCCAGCAGCCAATTAGCGGGTCTCACAGATACGCAGTATTTT. Translated, it gives CASSQLAGLTDTQYF. The chain links TRBV5-1 to TRBJ2-3, with 7 bases that match TRBD2. The CDR3 spans 15 residues. Germline V gene sequence: CDR1 SGHRS, CDR2 YFSETQ. V dropped 4 bases and J dropped 2; count of bases not matched to a gene: 7.

This clone has just a few counts. The V gene is TRBV6-5, the J gene TRBJ2-7; D unresolved. This CDR3 region has 11 residues. V gave up 8 bases and J gave up 1 base, with 6 bases separating them. In germline, CDR1 is MNHEY, CDR2 SVGAGI. Written as DNA, the CDR3 is TGTGCCAGCGTCCATTCCTACGAGCAGTACTTC. As protein: CASVHSYEQYF.

A remark on this clone: This CDR3 is also generated by other DNA sequences in the sample. V and J are TRBV19 and TRBJ2-2, with D unresolved. The V gene lost 3 bases and the J gene lost 4 bases, with 9 bases spanning the gap. CDR1 LNHDA and CDR2 SQIVND come from the germline V gene (reference sequence). This CDR3 has 14 residues. The CDR3 bases are TGTGCCAGTAGTATGTGGGCACGCACCGGGGAGCTGTTTTTT. Translation: CASSMWARTGELFF.

This clone is a singleton in its sample. The chain recombines TRBV4-3 with TRBJ1-5; unclear D gene. This CDR3 is 15 amino acids long. Germline V CDR1 and CDR2: LGHNA, YSLEER. V lost 4 bases, J lost 5 bases, and 15 bases lay in between. The CDR3 protein is CASSPQRRGDQPQHF. DNA of the CDR3: TGCGCCAGCAGCCCCCAAAGACGGGGAGATCAGCCCCAGCATTTT.

The chain joins TRBV6-5 to TRBJ2-3, with 9 bases fitting TRBD1. Germline values: CDR1 MNHEY, CDR2 SVGAGI. V lost 6 bases and J lost 6; bases outside the gene matches: 10. The CDR3 loop spans 15 amino acids. CDR3 sequence: CASRDRDRARDTQYF. Here the CDR3 DNA reads TGTGCCAGCAGGGACCGGGACAGGGCTCGCGATACGCAGTATTTT.

The chain carries TRBV7-2 and TRBJ2-1; TRBD2 matches 10 bases. This CDR3 region has 16 residues. Germline V gene lookup returns CDR1 SGHTA and CDR2 FQGNSA. V lost 5 bases, J lost 3 bases, and 7 bases stayed unmatched. DNA for the CDR3: TGTGCCAGCAGCCAAGAACTAGCGGGATACTACAATGAGCAGTTCTTC. It encodes CASSQELAGYYNEQFF.